The clone carrying this T cell receptor beta chain showed up just a few times. TCRdb called the 5' RACE reads again in MiXCR, with one record for every CDR3 protein. Of hundreds of thousands of distinct CDR3 sequences in the sample, 12% are singletons; the top ten hold around 1.6%. This CDR3 contains 15 residues. Germline loops: CDR1 KGHDR, CDR2 SFDVKD. Germline trimming cut 7 bases from V and 8 bases from J; bases unmatched to any gene: 11. The data originate from a study of identical twins. The same data also contributed to another study, on yellow fever vaccine responses in identical twins.

Sequencing used PBMCs. The gene calls are TRBV24-1 and TRBJ2-1; 9 nucleotides align to TRBD1. This TCR derives from a woman aged 18-35 years in good health. In DNA form, the CDR3 reads TGTGCCACCAGAGGGACAGGGAGAACGGGGGATGAGCAGTTCTTC. Amino acids: CATRGTGRTGDEQFF.